In this sample, the clone carrying this T cell receptor (beta chain) turned up a few times. Antigen specificity is unknown. Germline trimming cut 6 bases from V and 4 bases from J; bases unmatched to any gene: 9. CDR3 length: 15 residues. The V gene's germline CDR1 is DFQATT and CDR2 SNEGSKA (reference sequence). These data come from a study of T cell repertoires in cytomegalovirus infection. Study in general: CMV infection and matching HLA type were both indicated by public TCR beta signatures.

TCRdb itself ran the reads through MiXCR, one entry per CDR3 protein. The sample lists 110,000 to 150,000 distinct CDR3 sequences; 5% to 6.5% were seen once. Study-level results: Dominating the ex vivo response were HLA-C-restricted CMV-specific TCR beta clonotypes. Summed public TCR beta family frequency identified CMV carriers bearing the relevant HLA.

The TCR sequence derives from a human donor in good health (CMV status not recorded). Some clones in this sample may be carry-over from other donors' samples. V gene TRBV20-1 combines with J gene TRBJ2-1, with TRBD2 identical over 10 bases. Material for sequencing was PBMCs. As DNA, the CDR3 is TGCAGTGCCCAAGCATCTAGCGGGGGATACAATGAGCAGTTCTTC. Its protein product is CSAQASSGGYNEQFF.